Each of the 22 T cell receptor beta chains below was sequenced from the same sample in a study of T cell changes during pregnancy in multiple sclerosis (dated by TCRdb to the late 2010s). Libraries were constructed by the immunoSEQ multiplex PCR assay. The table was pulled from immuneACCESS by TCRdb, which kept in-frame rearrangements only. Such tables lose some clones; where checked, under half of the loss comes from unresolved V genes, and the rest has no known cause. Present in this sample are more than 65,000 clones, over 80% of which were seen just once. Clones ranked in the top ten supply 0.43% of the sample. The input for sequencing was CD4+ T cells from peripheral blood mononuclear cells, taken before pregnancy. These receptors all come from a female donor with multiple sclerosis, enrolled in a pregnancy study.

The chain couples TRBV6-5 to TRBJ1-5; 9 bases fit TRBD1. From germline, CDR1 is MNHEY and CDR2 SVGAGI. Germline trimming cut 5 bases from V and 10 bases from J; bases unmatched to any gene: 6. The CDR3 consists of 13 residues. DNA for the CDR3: TGTGCCAGCAGTAGGACAGGGGAGGGTCCCCAGCATTTT. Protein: CASSRTGEGPQHF.

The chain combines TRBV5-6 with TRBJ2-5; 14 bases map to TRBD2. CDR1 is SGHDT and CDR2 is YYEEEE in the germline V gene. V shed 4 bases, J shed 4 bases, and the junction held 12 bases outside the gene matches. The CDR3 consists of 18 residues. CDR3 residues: CASSPGLAGALWRETQYF. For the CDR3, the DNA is TGTGCCAGCAGCCCGGGACTAGCGGGGGCCCTTTGGAGAGAGACCCAGTACTTC.

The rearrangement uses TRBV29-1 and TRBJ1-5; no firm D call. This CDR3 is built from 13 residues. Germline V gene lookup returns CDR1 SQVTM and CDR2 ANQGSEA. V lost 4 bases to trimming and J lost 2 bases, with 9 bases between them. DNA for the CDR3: TGCAGCGTTGGTACAGATGGCAATCAGCCCCAGCATTTT. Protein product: CSVGTDGNQPQHF. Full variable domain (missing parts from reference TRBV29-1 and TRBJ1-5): SAVISQKPSRDICQRGTSLTIQCQVDSQVTMMFWYRQQPGQSLTLIATANQGSEATYESGFVIDKFPISRPNLTFSTLTVSNMSPEDSSIYLCSVGTDGNQPQHFGDGTRLSIL.

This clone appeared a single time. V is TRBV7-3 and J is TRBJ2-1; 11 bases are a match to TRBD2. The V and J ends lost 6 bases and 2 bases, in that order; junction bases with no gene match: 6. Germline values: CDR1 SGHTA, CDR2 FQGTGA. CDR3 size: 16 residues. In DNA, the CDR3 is TGTGCCAGCAGGTATAGCGGGAGGGCACCCTACAATGAGCAGTTCTTC. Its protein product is CASRYSGRAPYNEQFF.

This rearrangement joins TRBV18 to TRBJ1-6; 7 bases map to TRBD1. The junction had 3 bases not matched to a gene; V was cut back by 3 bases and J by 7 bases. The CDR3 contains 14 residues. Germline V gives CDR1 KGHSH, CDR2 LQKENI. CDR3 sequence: CASSPGQLNSPLHF. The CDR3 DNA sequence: TGTGCCAGCTCACCGGGACAGTTGAATTCACCCCTCCACTTT.

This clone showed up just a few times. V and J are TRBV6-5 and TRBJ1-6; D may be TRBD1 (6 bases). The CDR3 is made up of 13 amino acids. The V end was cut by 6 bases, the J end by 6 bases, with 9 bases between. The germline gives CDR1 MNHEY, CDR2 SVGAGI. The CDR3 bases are TGTGCCAGCAGCGACAGGTTTAATTCACCCCTCCACTTT. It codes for CASSDRFNSPLHF.

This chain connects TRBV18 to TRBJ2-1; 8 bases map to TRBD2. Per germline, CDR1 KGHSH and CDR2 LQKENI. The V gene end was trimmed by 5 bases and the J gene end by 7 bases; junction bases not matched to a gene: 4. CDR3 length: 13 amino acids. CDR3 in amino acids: CASSTIAGNEQFF. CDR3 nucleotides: TGTGCCAGCTCAACTATAGCGGGAAATGAGCAGTTCTTC.

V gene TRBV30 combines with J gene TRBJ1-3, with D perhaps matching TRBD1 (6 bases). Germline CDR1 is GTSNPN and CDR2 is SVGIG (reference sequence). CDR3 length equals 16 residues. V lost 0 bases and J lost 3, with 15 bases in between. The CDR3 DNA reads TGTGCCTGGAGTGTCTCAGGGGCGCAGCGTGGAAACACCATATATTTT. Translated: CAWSVSGAQRGNTIYF. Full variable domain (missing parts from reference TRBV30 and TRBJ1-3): SQTIHQWPATLVQPVGSPLSLECTVEGTSNPNLYWYRQAAGRGLQLLFYSVGIGQISSEVPQNLSASRPQDRQFILSSKKLLLSDSGFYLCAWSVSGAQRGNTIYFGEGSWLTVV.

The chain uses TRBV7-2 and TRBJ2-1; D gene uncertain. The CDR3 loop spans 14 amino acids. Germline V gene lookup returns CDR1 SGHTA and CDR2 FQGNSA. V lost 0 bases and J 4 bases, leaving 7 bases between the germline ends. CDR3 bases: TGTGCCAGCAGCTTAGCACACCATTACAATGAGCAGTTCTTC. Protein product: CASSLAHHYNEQFF.

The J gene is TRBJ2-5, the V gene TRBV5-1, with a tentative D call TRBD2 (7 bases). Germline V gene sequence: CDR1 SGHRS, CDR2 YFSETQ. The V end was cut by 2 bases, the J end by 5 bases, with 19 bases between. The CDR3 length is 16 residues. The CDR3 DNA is TGCGCCAGCAGCTTAGGGGGGGGCGGGACGGAGGAGACCCAGTACTTC. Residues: CASSLGGGGTEETQYF.

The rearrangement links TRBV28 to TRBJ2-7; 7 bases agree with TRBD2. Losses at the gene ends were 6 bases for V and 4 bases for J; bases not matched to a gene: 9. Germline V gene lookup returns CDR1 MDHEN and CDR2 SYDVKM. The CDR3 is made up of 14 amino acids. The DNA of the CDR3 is TGTGCCAGCAGAATTGGGGGGGTCGGGTACGAGCAGTACTTC. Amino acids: CASRIGGVGYEQYF.

CDR3 nucleotide sequence: TGTGCCAGCAGGAGAGGACTTGGGTCCTACGAGCAGTACTTC. Translating gives CASRRGLGSYEQYF. The chain joins TRBV27 to TRBJ2-7, with D perhaps matching TRBD2 (5 bases). Germline CDR1 is MNHEY and CDR2 is SMNVEV (reference sequence). Trimming shortened V by 6 bases and J by 1 base, and 13 bases separated the two germline ends. The length of the CDR3 is 14 residues.

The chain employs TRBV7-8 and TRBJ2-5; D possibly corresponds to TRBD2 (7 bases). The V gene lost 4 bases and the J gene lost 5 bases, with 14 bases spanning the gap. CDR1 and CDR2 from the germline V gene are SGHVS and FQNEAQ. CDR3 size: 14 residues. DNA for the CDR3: TGTGCCAGCAGCTGGGGGGGGGCGCGGGAGACCCAGTACTTC. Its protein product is CASSWGGARETQYF. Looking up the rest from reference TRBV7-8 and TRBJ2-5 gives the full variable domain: GAGVSQSPRYKVAKRGQDVALRCDPISGHVSLFWYQQALGQGPEFLTYFQNEAQLDKSGLPSDRFFAERPEGSVSTLKIQRTQQEDSAVYLCASSWGGARETQYFGPGTRLLVL.

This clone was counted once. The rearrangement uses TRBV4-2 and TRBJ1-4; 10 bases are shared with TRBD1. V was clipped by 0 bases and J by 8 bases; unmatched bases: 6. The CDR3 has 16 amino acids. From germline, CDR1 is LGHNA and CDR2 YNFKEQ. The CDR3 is CASSQEGQGQGEKLFF. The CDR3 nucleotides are TGTGCCAGCAGCCAAGAAGGACAGGGACAGGGGGAAAAACTGTTTTTT.

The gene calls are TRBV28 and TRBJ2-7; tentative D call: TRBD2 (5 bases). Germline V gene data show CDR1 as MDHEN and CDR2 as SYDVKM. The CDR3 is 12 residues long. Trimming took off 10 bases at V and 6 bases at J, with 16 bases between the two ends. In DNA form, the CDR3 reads TGTGCCACTAGTTTGGGTCGGGGCGAGCAGTACTTC. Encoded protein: CATSLGRGEQYF.

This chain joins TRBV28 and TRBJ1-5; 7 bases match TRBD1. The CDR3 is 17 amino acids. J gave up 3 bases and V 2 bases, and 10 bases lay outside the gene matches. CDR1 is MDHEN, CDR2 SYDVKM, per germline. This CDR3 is CASSLGHRGPINQPQHF. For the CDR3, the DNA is TGTGCCAGCAGTTTAGGGCACAGGGGTCCTATCAATCAGCCCCAGCATTTT.

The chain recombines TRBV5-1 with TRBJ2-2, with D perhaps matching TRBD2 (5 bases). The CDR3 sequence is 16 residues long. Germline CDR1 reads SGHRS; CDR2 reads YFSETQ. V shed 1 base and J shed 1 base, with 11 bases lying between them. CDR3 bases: TGCGCCAGCAGCTTGATTGCGGAGGAGAACACCGGGGAGCTGTTTTTT. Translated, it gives CASSLIAEENTGELFF.

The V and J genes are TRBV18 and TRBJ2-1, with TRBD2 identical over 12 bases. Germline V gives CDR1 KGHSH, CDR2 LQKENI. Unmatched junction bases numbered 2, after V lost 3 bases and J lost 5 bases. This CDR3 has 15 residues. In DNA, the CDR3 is TGTGCCAGCTCACCCCGGACTAGCGGGAACAATGAGCAGTTCTTC. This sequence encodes CASSPRTSGNNEQFF.

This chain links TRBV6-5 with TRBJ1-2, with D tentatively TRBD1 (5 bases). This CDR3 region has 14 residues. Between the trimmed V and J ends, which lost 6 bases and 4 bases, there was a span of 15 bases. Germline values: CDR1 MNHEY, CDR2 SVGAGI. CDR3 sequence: CASRRGGETYGYTF. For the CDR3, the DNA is TGTGCCAGCAGGAGGGGAGGGGAAACCTATGGCTACACCTTC.

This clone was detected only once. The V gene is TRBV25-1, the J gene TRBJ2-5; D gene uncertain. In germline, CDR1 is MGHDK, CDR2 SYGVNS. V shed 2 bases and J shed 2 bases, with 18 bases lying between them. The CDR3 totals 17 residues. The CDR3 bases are TGTGCCAGCAGTGAAGGCGCGACATACAGAAGTCAAGAGACCCAGTACTTC. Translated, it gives CASSEGATYRSQETQYF.

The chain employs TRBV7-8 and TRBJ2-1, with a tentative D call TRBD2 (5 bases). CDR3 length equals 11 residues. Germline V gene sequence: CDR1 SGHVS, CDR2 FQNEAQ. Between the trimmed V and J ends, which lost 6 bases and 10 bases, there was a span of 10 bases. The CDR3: CASRLDWEQFF. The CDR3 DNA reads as TGTGCCAGCAGGTTGGACTGGGAGCAGTTCTTC.

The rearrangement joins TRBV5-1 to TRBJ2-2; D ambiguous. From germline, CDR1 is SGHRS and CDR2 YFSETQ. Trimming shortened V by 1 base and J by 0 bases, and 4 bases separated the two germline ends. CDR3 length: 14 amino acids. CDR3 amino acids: CASSLSANTGELFF. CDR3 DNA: TGCGCCAGCAGCTTGTCTGCGAACACCGGGGAGCTGTTTTTT.